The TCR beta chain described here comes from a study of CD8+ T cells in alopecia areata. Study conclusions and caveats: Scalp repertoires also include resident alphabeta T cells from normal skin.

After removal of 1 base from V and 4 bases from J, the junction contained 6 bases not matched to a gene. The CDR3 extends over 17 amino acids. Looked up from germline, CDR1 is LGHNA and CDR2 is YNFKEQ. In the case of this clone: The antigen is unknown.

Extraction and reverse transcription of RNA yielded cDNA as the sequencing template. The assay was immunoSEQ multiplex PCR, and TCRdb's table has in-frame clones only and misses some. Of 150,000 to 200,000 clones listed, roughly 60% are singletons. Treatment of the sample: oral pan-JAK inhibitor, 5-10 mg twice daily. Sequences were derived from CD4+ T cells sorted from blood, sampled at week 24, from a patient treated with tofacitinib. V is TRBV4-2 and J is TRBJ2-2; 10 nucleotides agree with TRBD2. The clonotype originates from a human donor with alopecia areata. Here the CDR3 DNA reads TGTGCCAGCAGCCAAGGTCTAGCGGGGGTATCCACCGGGGAGCTGTTTTTT. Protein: CASSQGLAGVSTGELFF.